The 30 T cell receptor beta chains reported below all come from one sample, sequenced in a study of T cell responses to AZD1222 COVID-19 vaccine. The method was immunoSEQ multiplex PCR; TCRdb's version includes in-frame clones alone and lacks a portion of them. This sample has some 150,000 clones, with 91% found just once. The source material was peripheral blood, sampled on day 0 of AZD1222 vaccination. These receptors were taken from an adult in good health.

This chain connects TRBV19 to TRBJ1-5; D unclear. Germline CDR1 and CDR2: LNHDA and SQIVND (reference sequence). The V and J ends lost 4 bases and 8 bases respectively, with 12 bases between them. The CDR3 is 13 amino acids. CDR3 protein: CASSTSDGEPQHF. CDR3 in DNA: TGTGCCAGTAGTACGTCCGACGGGGAGCCCCAGCATTTT.

The rearrangement uses TRBV27 and TRBJ2-5; 7 bases line up with TRBD2. J gave up 4 bases and V 6 bases, and 8 bases lay outside the gene matches. This CDR3 is built from 14 residues. CDR1 MNHEY and CDR2 SMNVEV come from the germline V gene (reference sequence). The CDR3 DNA reads TGTGCCAGCAGATCCGGGACGGGGGGAGAGACCCAGTACTTC. Encoded protein: CASRSGTGGETQYF.

The sample holds one count of this clone. DNA for the CDR3: TGTGCCAGCAGCCCCCGCAACACTGAAGCTTTCTTT. Protein sequence: CASSPRNTEAFF. V gene TRBV7-3 combines with J gene TRBJ1-1; D is uncertain. This CDR3 is built from 12 residues. V was pared by 5 bases and J by 2 bases, with 6 bases between. Looked up from germline, CDR1 is SGHTA and CDR2 is FQGTGA.

V is TRBV28 and J is TRBJ1-1; D unclear. V was cut by 5 bases and J by 5 bases, with 15 bases left in between. This CDR3 spans 14 amino acids. Germline assignment: CDR1 MDHEN and CDR2 SYDVKM. Here the CDR3 DNA reads TGTGCCAGCAGTATCTCCCCGGGGAGGACTGAAGCTTTCTTT. Protein product: CASSISPGRTEAFF.

This chain links TRBV7-2 with TRBJ1-1; possible D gene TRBD1, 5 bases. Germline CDR1 and CDR2: SGHTA and FQGNSA. The germline V and J ends were trimmed by 5 bases and 3 bases, with 19 bases remaining between them. This CDR3 has 16 residues. The DNA for the CDR3 is TGTGCCAGCAGCCCCCAAACAGGTCGCTCTTACACTGAAGCTTTCTTT. This translates into CASSPQTGRSYTEAFF.

V usage is TRBV4-1 and J usage is TRBJ1-2, with a weak D call TRBD1 (6 bases). This CDR3 spans 14 amino acids. Per the germline V gene, CDR1 is MGHRA and CDR2 is YSYEKL. V shed 4 bases and J shed 8 bases, with 17 bases lying between them. The chain's CDR3 is CASSPSGEREGYTF. The CDR3 DNA reads TGCGCCAGCAGCCCATCAGGGGAGAGGGAAGGCTACACCTTC.

The chain employs TRBV4-3 and TRBJ2-5; D is possibly TRBD1 (6 bases). The V gene lost 0 bases and the J gene lost 5 bases, with 10 bases spanning the gap. The V gene's germline CDR1 is LGHNA and CDR2 YSLEER. The CDR3 totals 14 residues. CDR3 nucleotide sequence: TGCGCCAGCAGCCAAGATACAGGGCGCGAGACCCAGTACTTC. Its protein product is CASSQDTGRETQYF.

Details on this clone: The junction differs from germline at one of its ends, possibly a read error. This chain links TRBV4-3 with TRBJ1-3; D gene uncertain. Germline V CDR1 and CDR2: LGHNA, YSLEER. The CDR3 runs 12 residues. The CDR3 reads CASSQEGSTIYF. DNA of the CDR3: TGCGCCAGCAGCCAAGAGGGAAGCACCATATATTTT.

The chain uses TRBV7-9 and TRBJ2-7; 8 bases line up with TRBD2. The CDR3 spans 14 residues. Trimming took 5 bases from V and 2 from J; bases not matched to a gene: 5. CDR1 and CDR2 from the germline V gene are SEHNR and FQNEAQ (reference sequence). DNA of the CDR3: TGTGCCAGCAGCCCAGGACTAGCCCCCTACGAGCAGTACTTC. Translated, it gives CASSPGLAPYEQYF.

The rearrangement joins TRBV27 to TRBJ2-3; TRBD2 matches at 9 bases. Germline V CDR1 and CDR2: MNHEY, SMNVEV (reference sequence). The CDR3 has 16 amino acids. With 5 bases clipped from V and 4 bases from J, the junction kept 10 bases outside the gene matches. As DNA, the CDR3 is TGTGCCAGCAGTCCCTCGCGGGGACTAGCCGCAGATACGCAGTATTTT. It translates to CASSPSRGLAADTQYF.

The chain has TRBV6-2 or TRBV6-3 and TRBJ2-1; 12 bases are shared with TRBD2. Germline V gene sequence: CDR1 MNHEY, CDR2 SVGEGT. The J segment lost 3 bases and the V segment lost 6 bases, leaving 3 bases of the junction unmatched. The CDR3 consists of 15 residues. DNA of the CDR3: TGTGCCAGCAGCCGACTAGCGGGAGACTACAATGAGCAGTTCTTC. It is translated as CASSRLAGDYNEQFF.

This clone was recorded only once. The V call is TRBV6-6, the J call TRBJ2-7, with 8 bases that match TRBD1. The J segment lost 6 bases and the V segment lost 5 bases, leaving 9 bases of the junction unmatched. The germline gives CDR1 MNHNY, CDR2 SVGAGI (reference sequence). The CDR3 spans 14 residues. CDR3 bases: TGTGCCAGCAGTCAGTGGACAGGGTCCGGCGAGCAGTACTTC. Its translation: CASSQWTGSGEQYF.

The chain employs TRBV6-2 or TRBV6-3 and TRBJ1-5; D remains unclear. Trimming cost V 2 bases and J 3 bases, with 5 bases left between them. The CDR3 covers 13 residues. The germline CDR1 and CDR2 sequences are MNHEY and SVGEGT. The CDR3 region has the DNA TGTGCCAGCAGTTACAGCGCCAATCAGCCCCAGCATTTT. The encoded protein is CASSYSANQPQHF.

V gene TRBV6-6 combines with J gene TRBJ2-1, with 9 bases aligning to TRBD1. J gave up 2 bases and V 8 bases, and 7 bases lay outside the gene matches. The CDR3 has 15 residues. The germline CDR1 and CDR2 sequences are MNHNY and SVGAGI (reference sequence). The CDR3 loop reads CASRTGQGTYNEQFF. DNA for the CDR3: TGTGCCAGCCGGACGGGACAGGGAACCTACAATGAGCAGTTCTTC.

The CDR3 DNA reads TGTGCCAGCAGTAACTCCGGGAGTGACTACGAGCAGTACTTC. Its protein is CASSNSGSDYEQYF. This chain joins TRBV28 and TRBJ2-7; weak D call: TRBD2 (6 bases). The CDR3 spans 14 residues. Germline lookup yields CDR1 MDHEN and CDR2 SYDVKM. Trimming stripped 5 bases from V and 3 bases from J, with 14 bases between.

This sequence joins TRBV7-9 and TRBJ1-1; the match to TRBD1 covers 8 bases. Germline CDR1 reads SEHNR; CDR2 reads FQNEAQ (reference sequence). The CDR3 runs 15 residues. V was pared by 5 bases and J by 1 base, with 6 bases of the junction left unmatched. Here the CDR3 DNA reads TGTGCCAGCAGCCTGCGGACAGGGCGGAACACTGAAGCTTTCTTT. This sequence encodes CASSLRTGRNTEAFF.

The DNA for the CDR3 is TGTGCCAGCGTCAACGGCGGAAGGTCAGATACGCAGTATTTT. Encoded protein: CASVNGGRSDTQYF. The chain carries TRBV28 and TRBJ2-3; D gene unclear. The CDR3 consists of 14 residues. V was clipped by 8 bases and J by 4 bases, with 16 bases between them. Germline CDR1 and CDR2: MDHEN and SYDVKM.

This chain joins TRBV29-1 and TRBJ2-7, with TRBD1 matching 9 bases. CDR3 size: 13 residues. Trimming cost V 7 bases and J 6 bases; bases outside gene matches: 10. CDR1 and CDR2 from the germline V gene are SQVTM and ANQGSEA. The CDR3, as DNA: TGCAGCGCCCGGGACAGGGCGGCCCTCGAGCAGTACTTC. This encodes CSARDRAALEQYF.

The genes are TRBV6-5 and TRBJ1-5; 9 bases are a match to TRBD1. The germline CDR1 and CDR2 sequences are MNHEY and SVGAGI. V lost 4 bases, J lost 7 bases, and 5 bases stayed unmatched. The length of the CDR3 is 14 residues. CDR3 protein: CASSFRTGEQPQHF. The CDR3 nucleotides are TGTGCCAGCAGTTTCAGGACAGGGGAACAGCCCCAGCATTTT.

This chain uses TRBV4-3 with TRBJ2-7, with D possibly matching TRBD2 (6 bases). Deletions cut 1 base from V and 9 bases from J, with 13 bases between. From germline, CDR1 is LGHNA and CDR2 YSLEER. There are 13 residues in the CDR3. The CDR3 sequence: CASSQAAQGGQYF. The DNA for the CDR3 is TGCGCCAGCAGCCAAGCAGCGCAGGGAGGGCAGTACTTC.

The chain joins TRBV15 to TRBJ2-1, with 10 bases identical to TRBD2. Germline V gives CDR1 LNHNV, CDR2 YYDKDF (reference sequence). The CDR3 has 15 residues. Unmatched junction bases numbered 4, after V lost 4 bases and J lost 4 bases. The CDR3 reads CATSKREGGYNEQFF. The CDR3 nucleotides are TGTGCCACCAGCAAGCGGGAGGGAGGGTACAATGAGCAGTTCTTC.

This chain connects TRBV5-1 to TRBJ2-5; TRBD1 is a possible D gene (5 bases). Germline V CDR1 and CDR2: SGHRS, YFSETQ. The CDR3 covers 15 residues. Trimming removed 2 bases at V and 5 bases at J, with 16 bases between. This chain's CDR3 is CASSLGKGLGETQYF. The CDR3 DNA reads TGCGCCAGCAGCTTAGGGAAGGGGTTGGGGGAGACCCAGTACTTC. Together with reference TRBV5-1 and TRBJ2-5, the CDR3 gives the full variable domain: KAGVTQTPRYLIKTRGQQVTLSCSPISGHRSVSWYQQTPGQGLQFLFEYFSETQRNKGNFPGRFSGRQFSNSRSEMNVSTLELGDSALYLCASSLGKGLGETQYFGPGTRLLVL.

This clone was found once. The gene calls are TRBV6-5 and TRBJ2-2, with 7 nucleotides matching TRBD1. Trimming took 6 bases from V and 3 from J; bases not matched to a gene: 4. Germline V gives CDR1 MNHEY, CDR2 SVGAGI. The CDR3 sequence is 14 residues long. CDR3 protein: CASRRQGYTGELFF. The CDR3 DNA is TGTGCCAGCAGACGACAGGGTTACACCGGGGAGCTGTTTTTT.

This chain links TRBV15 with TRBJ1-6, with 7 bases lining up with TRBD1. The germline gives CDR1 LNHNV, CDR2 YYDKDF (reference sequence). This CDR3 contains 16 residues. V shed 5 bases and J 7 bases; nucleotides not matched to a gene: 11. The CDR3 DNA follows: TGTGCCACCAGCGCCCGGGACAGAGATCGGAATTCACCCCTCCACTTT. It is translated as CATSARDRDRNSPLHF.

The sample holds a few counts of this clone. CDR3 residues: CASSPRLGSTSEQYF. The CDR3 DNA sequence: TGTGCCAGCAGTCCTAGATTAGGGTCTACCTCCGAGCAGTACTTC. The chain recombines TRBV2 with TRBJ2-7, with D hard to call. The CDR3 is 15 residues long. Trimming pared 5 bases from V and 6 bases from J, leaving 20 bases between. Germline loops: CDR1 SNHLY, CDR2 FYNNEI. The full variable domain, its missing parts supplied by reference TRBV2 and TRBJ2-7, is EPEVTQTPSHQVTQMGQEVILRCVPISNHLYFYWYRQILGQKVEFLVSFYNNEISEKSEIFDDQFSVERPDGSNFTLKIRSTKLEDSAMYFCASSPRLGSTSEQYFGPGTRLTVT.

The genes are TRBV4-2 and TRBJ1-1, with D possibly being TRBD1 (6 bases). V lost 3 bases to trimming and J lost 6 bases, with 11 bases between them. The CDR3 is 13 residues long. Germline CDR1 reads LGHNA; CDR2 reads YNFKEQ. DNA of the CDR3: TGTGCCAGCAGCCATCCAGGGGTTTCTGAAGCTTTCTTT. Translating gives CASSHPGVSEAFF.

This clone was seen at least ten times. The chain couples TRBV29-1 to TRBJ1-5, with 7 bases identical to TRBD1. Germline V gene data show CDR1 as SQVTM and CDR2 as ANQGSEA. The CDR3 runs to 13 residues. V shed 6 bases, J shed 6 bases, and the junction held 8 bases outside the gene matches. The CDR3 loop is CSVETGAGQPQHF. CDR3 coding DNA: TGCAGCGTGGAAACAGGGGCAGGTCAGCCCCAGCATTTT.

V gene TRBV19 combines with J gene TRBJ2-2, with 7 bases that match TRBD1. The CDR3 spans 17 residues. V was clipped by 4 bases and J by 2 bases; unmatched bases: 10. Germline V gene sequence: CDR1 LNHDA, CDR2 SQIVND (reference sequence). CDR3 sequence reads: CASSTNERGPNTGELFF. The CDR3 nucleotides read TGTGCCAGTAGTACCAACGAAAGGGGGCCTAACACCGGGGAGCTGTTTTTT.

The rearrangement joins TRBV2 to TRBJ1-6, with D unresolved. V gave up 2 bases and J gave up 7 bases, with 9 bases separating them. Germline loops: CDR1 SNHLY, CDR2 FYNNEI. The CDR3 loop spans 14 amino acids. The CDR3 DNA sequence: TGTGCCAGCAGTGAATACGCGGAAAATTCACCCCTCCACTTT. Its protein is CASSEYAENSPLHF.

J is TRBJ1-5 and V is TRBV2; D perhaps matches TRBD1 (6 bases). Germline V lookup: CDR1 SNHLY, CDR2 FYNNEI. Trimming cost V 4 bases and J 6 bases, with 13 bases left between them. The CDR3 totals 14 residues. The CDR3 sequence is CASSGQTGSQPQHF. The CDR3 DNA sequence: TGTGCCAGCAGTGGACAGACAGGAAGTCAGCCCCAGCATTTT.